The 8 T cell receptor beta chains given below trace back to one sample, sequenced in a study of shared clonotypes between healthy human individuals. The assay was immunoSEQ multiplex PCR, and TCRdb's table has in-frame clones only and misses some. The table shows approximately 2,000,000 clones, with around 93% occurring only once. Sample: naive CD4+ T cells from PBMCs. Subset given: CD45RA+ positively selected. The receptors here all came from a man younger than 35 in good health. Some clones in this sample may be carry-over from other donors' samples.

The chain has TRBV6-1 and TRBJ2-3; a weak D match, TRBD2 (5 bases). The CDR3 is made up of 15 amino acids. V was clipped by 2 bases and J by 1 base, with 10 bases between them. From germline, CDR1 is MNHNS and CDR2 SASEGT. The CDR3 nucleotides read TGTGCCAGCAGTGAACGGGGATTGGGCACAGATACGCAGTATTTT. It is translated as CASSERGLGTDTQYF.

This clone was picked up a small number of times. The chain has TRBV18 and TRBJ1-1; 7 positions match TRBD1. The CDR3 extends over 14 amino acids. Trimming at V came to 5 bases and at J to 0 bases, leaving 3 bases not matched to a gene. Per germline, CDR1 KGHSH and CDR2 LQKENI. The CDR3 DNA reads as TGTGCCAGCTCAGAGACAGGGTTGAACACTGAAGCTTTCTTT. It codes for CASSETGLNTEAFF.

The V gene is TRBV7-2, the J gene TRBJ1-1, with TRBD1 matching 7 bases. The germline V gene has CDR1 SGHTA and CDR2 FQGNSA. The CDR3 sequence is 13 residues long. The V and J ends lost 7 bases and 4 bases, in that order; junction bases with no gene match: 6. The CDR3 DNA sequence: TGTGCCAGCAAAACGAGGGGGCGCACTGAAGCTTTCTTT. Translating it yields CASKTRGRTEAFF.

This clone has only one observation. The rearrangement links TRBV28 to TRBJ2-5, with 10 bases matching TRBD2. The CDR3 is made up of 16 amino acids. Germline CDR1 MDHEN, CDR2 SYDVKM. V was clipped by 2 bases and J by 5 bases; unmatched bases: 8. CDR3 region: CASSLGLAGVSETQYF. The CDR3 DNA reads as TGTGCCAGCAGTTTAGGGCTAGCGGGAGTCAGTGAGACCCAGTACTTC.

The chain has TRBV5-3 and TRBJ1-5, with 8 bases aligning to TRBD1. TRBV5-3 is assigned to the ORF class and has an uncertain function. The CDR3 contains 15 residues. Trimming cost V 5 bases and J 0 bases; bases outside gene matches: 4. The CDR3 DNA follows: TGTGCCAGAAGTGGGACAGGCAATAGCAATCAGCCCCAGCATTTT. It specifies CARSGTGNSNQPQHF.

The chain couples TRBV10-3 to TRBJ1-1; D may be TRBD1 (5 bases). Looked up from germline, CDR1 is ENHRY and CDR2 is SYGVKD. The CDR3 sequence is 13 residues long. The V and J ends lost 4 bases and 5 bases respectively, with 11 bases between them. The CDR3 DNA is TGTGCCATCAGTGGGAAACAGGAGACTGAAGCTTTCTTT. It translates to CAISGKQETEAFF.

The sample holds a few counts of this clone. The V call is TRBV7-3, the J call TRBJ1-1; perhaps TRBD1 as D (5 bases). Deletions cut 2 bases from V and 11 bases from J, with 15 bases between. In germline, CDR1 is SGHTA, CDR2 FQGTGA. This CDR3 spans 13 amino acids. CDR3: CASSLGGANFAFF. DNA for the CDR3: TGTGCCAGCAGCTTAGGCGGGGCCAATTTTGCTTTCTTT.

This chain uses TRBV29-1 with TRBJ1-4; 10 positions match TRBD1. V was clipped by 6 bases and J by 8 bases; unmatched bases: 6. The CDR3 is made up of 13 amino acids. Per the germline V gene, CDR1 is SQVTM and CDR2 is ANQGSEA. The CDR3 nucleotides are TGCAGCGTCCGGGACAGGGGAGGAGAAAAACTGTTTTTT. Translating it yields CSVRDRGGEKLFF.